Listed here are 25 T cell receptor beta chains from one sample, sequenced in a study of human T cells and chemical hapten exposure. Noted time point: pre-sensitization, week 0. Treatment described: therapeutic diphenylcyclopropenone sensitization with weekly scalp DPC. Each CDR3 protein is one row after TCRdb ran MiXCR on the RACE reads. This sample has about 180,000 distinct CDR3 sequences; around 30% occur once, and the top ten carry approximately 3%. This specimen was whole blood, taken in connection with sensitization to the hapten diphenylcyclopropenone (DPC). The receptors come from a woman aged 25 to 39 with alopecia areata. Some clones in this sample may be carry-over from other donors' samples.

The V call is TRBV29-1, the J call TRBJ2-3, with a possible D match to TRBD2 (5 bases). Per germline, CDR1 SQVTM and CDR2 ANQGSEA. With 6 bases removed from V and 5 bases from J, the gap between germline ends came to 18 bases. The length of the CDR3 is 14 residues. CDR3 DNA: TGCAGCGTCGCCGGCGTCGGGATAGTAGATACGCAGTATTTT. This encodes CSVAGVGIVDTQYF.

This clonotype appeared a few times. The chain is built from TRBV7-2 and TRBJ2-4; 8 bases match TRBD1. The CDR3 is made up of 17 amino acids. The V segment lost 1 base and the J segment 11 bases; nucleotides outside the gene matches: 16. The germline CDR1 and CDR2 sequences are SGHTA and FQGNSA. The CDR3, as DNA: TGTGCCAGCAGCTTAGGAGGGGCAGGGGGCCTTCAGGGGGTTCAGTACTTC. Residues: CASSLGGAGGLQGVQYF.

This clonotype was detected only a few times. The chain is built from TRBV28 and TRBJ1-1; TRBD1 might be the D (5 bases). Germline-derived CDR1 and CDR2 are MDHEN and SYDVKM. The CDR3 sequence is 11 residues long. The V end lost 1 base, the J end lost 9 bases, and 6 bases lay between the germline ends. The chain's CDR3 is CASSLLGQAFF. CDR3 bases: TGTGCCAGCAGTTTATTGGGACAAGCTTTCTTT.

This clonotype has just one count. V gene TRBV4-1 combines with J gene TRBJ2-7; TRBD2 matches at 9 bases. After removal of 0 bases from V and 4 bases from J, the junction contained 4 bases not matched to a gene. CDR1 and CDR2 from the germline V gene are MGHRA and YSYEKL. CDR3 length: 15 amino acids. CDR3 in amino acids: CASSQERREGYEQYF. As DNA, the CDR3 is TGCGCCAGCAGCCAAGAGCGGCGGGAGGGGTACGAGCAGTACTTC.

This clonotype was seen a handful of times. J is TRBJ2-1 and V is TRBV11-3, with D uncertain. The V end was cut by 5 bases, the J end by 6 bases, with 11 bases between. This CDR3 is built from 13 residues. Germline CDR1 SGHNT, CDR2 YENEEA. The CDR3 loop reads CASSLVDLNEQFF. CDR3 sequence (DNA): TGTGCCAGCAGCCTAGTGGATCTCAATGAGCAGTTCTTC.

V is TRBV28 and J is TRBJ2-3; 12 bases line up with TRBD2. Germline CDR1 and CDR2: MDHEN and SYDVKM. V was pared by 7 bases and J by 4 bases, with 3 bases of the junction left unmatched. The CDR3 consists of 14 residues. For the CDR3, the DNA is TGTGCCAGCATAGCTAGCGGGAGGGCAGATACGCAGTATTTT. Protein product: CASIASGRADTQYF.

In this sample, this clonotype turned up a few times. The V gene is TRBV29-1, the J gene TRBJ2-2, with TRBD1 as a possible D gene (5 bases). The length of the CDR3 is 14 residues. Germline CDR1 and CDR2: SQVTM and ANQGSEA. V was pared by 4 bases and J by 4 bases, with 13 bases between. DNA for the CDR3: TGCAGCGTTGGAAAGCAGGGTAGCACCGGGGAGCTGTTTTTT. This codes for CSVGKQGSTGELFF.

A note on this clonotype: This may be a read error: a much more frequent sequence differs by one nucleotide. This sequence joins TRBV6-2 or TRBV6-3 and TRBJ1-5; the match to TRBD1 covers 7 bases. Germline-derived CDR1 and CDR2 are MNHEY and SVGEGT. This CDR3 has 14 amino acids. The V and J ends lost 11 bases and 3 bases, in that order; junction bases with no gene match: 10. The CDR3 DNA reads as TGTGCCGGCGATACAGGGGACGTCAATCAGCCCCAGCATTTT. Translating it yields CAGDTGDVNQPQHF.

This clonotype showed up just a few times. J is TRBJ2-3 and V is TRBV5-8, with 9 bases identical to TRBD2. Germline V gene sequence: CDR1 SGHTS, CDR2 YDEGEE. The CDR3 is 19 residues long. V lost 0 bases, J lost 3 bases, and 14 bases stayed unmatched. CDR3 loop: CASSLARTSRSGSTDTQYF. CDR3 bases: TGTGCCAGCAGCTTGGCGCGGACTTCTCGTAGCGGGAGTACAGATACGCAGTATTTT.

This clonotype turned up a few times. This chain links TRBV18 with TRBJ1-6; D is undetermined. This CDR3 is built from 13 residues. V was clipped by 5 bases and J by 7 bases, with 9 bases between them. Per germline, CDR1 KGHSH and CDR2 LQKENI. The CDR3 DNA is TGTGCCAGCTCAGCGGACCGGAATTCACCCCTCCACTTT. Its translation is CASSADRNSPLHF.

This clonotype was found many times. The chain is built from TRBV4-2 and TRBJ1-6, with unresolved D. CDR3 length: 12 amino acids. Germline V lookup: CDR1 LGHNA, CDR2 YNFKEQ. Trimming removed 4 bases from V and 6 bases from J, with 4 bases in between. The CDR3 DNA sequence: TGTGCCAGCAGCCGCGGTAATTCACCCCTCCACTTT. Its translation: CASSRGNSPLHF.

This chain uses TRBV28 with TRBJ2-7; 7 nucleotides match TRBD2. Per the germline V gene, CDR1 is MDHEN and CDR2 is SYDVKM. The CDR3 is 15 residues long. The V segment lost 5 bases and the J segment 6 bases; nucleotides outside the gene matches: 13. In nucleotides, the CDR3 is TGTGCCAGCAGTCCCGGGGCGGGGGATGGGAGCGAGCAGTACTTC. It specifies CASSPGAGDGSEQYF.

V and J are TRBV5-1 and TRBJ1-5, with D unclear. Trimming stripped 0 bases from V and 6 bases from J, with 13 bases between. Germline loops: CDR1 SGHRS, CDR2 YFSETQ. The CDR3 covers 15 residues. The CDR3: CASSLVGDLTQPQHF. The CDR3 DNA follows: TGCGCCAGCAGCTTGGTCGGGGATCTCACTCAGCCCCAGCATTTT.

The V and J genes are TRBV20-1 and TRBJ2-1, with 7 bases fitting TRBD1. Germline V gene data show CDR1 as DFQATT and CDR2 as SNEGSKA (reference sequence). J was trimmed by 2 bases and V by 6 bases; bases with no gene match: 7. The CDR3 is made up of 14 amino acids. The CDR3 coding sequence is TGCAGTGCATCAACCGGGACAGCCTACAATGAGCAGTTCTTC. Protein sequence: CSASTGTAYNEQFF.

The chain recombines TRBV28 with TRBJ2-6, with 9 bases identical to TRBD1. From germline, CDR1 is MDHEN and CDR2 SYDVKM. This CDR3 has 23 residues. J lost 0 bases, V lost 4 bases, and 22 bases had no gene match. Here the CDR3 DNA reads TGTGCCAGCAGTTCAGAGGGGACAGGGAAAAGGTCGGGGGGCCGCTCTGGGGCCAACGTCCTGACTTTC. Amino acids: CASSSEGTGKRSGGRSGANVLTF.

The chain links TRBV15 to TRBJ2-3; D could derive from TRBD1 or TRBD2 (6 bases each). V lost 0 bases, J lost 6 bases, and 16 bases lay in between. This CDR3 comprises 16 residues. Germline V lookup: CDR1 LNHNV, CDR2 YYDKDF (reference sequence). CDR3 sequence reads: CATSRDLVPGADTQYF. DNA of the CDR3: TGTGCCACCAGCAGAGATTTAGTACCGGGGGCGGATACGCAGTATTTT.

In this sample, this clonotype turned up a few times. V is TRBV28 and J is TRBJ1-6; 7 nucleotides line up with TRBD1. The V and J ends lost 4 bases and 9 bases, in that order; junction bases with no gene match: 9. The CDR3 is 15 residues long. CDR1 and CDR2 (germline): MDHEN, SYDVKM. The CDR3 nucleotides read TGTGCCAGCAGTTCTCCCCAGGGGGGTGCTTCACCCCTCCACTTT. Its translation is CASSSPQGGASPLHF.

This chain joins TRBV7-8 and TRBJ2-2; 12 bases map to TRBD2. Germline V gene data show CDR1 as SGHVS and CDR2 as FQNEAQ. The CDR3 runs 20 residues. V dropped 1 base and J dropped 0; count of bases not matched to a gene: 9. CDR3 in DNA: TGTGCCAGCAGCTTAGTTAGCCTAGCGGGAGGGCCCGCGAACACCGGGGAGCTGTTTTTT. Translation gives CASSLVSLAGGPANTGELFF.

This rearrangement joins TRBV10-3 to TRBJ1-1; perhaps TRBD1 as D (5 bases). Trimming removed 4 bases at V and 1 base at J, with 7 bases between. The CDR3 spans 13 residues. Germline V lookup: CDR1 ENHRY, CDR2 SYGVKD. CDR3 in amino acids: CAISGDWNTEAFF. The CDR3 coding sequence is TGTGCCATCAGTGGGGACTGGAACACTGAAGCTTTCTTT.

The chain has TRBV28 and TRBJ2-3; a possible D gene is TRBD1 (5 bases). Trimming took 5 bases from V and 2 from J, leaving 11 bases between them. There are 14 residues in the CDR3. CDR1 and CDR2 (germline): MDHEN, SYDVKM. CDR3 protein: CASSLDSYTDTQYF. CDR3 bases: TGTGCCAGCAGTCTCGACAGTTACACAGATACGCAGTATTTT. The full variable domain, in which reference TRBV28 and TRBJ2-3 provide the parts outside the CDR3, is DVKVTQSSRYLVKRTGEKVFLECVQDMDHENMFWYRQDPGLGLRLIYFSYDVKMKEKGDIPEGYSVSREKKERFSLILESASTNQTSMYLCASSLDSYTDTQYFGPGTRLTVL.

This clonotype was seen a few times. The genes are TRBV4-3 and TRBJ1-2; no definite D call. With 0 bases removed from V and 9 bases from J, the gap between germline ends came to 17 bases. In germline, CDR1 is LGHNA, CDR2 YSLEER. CDR3 length equals 15 residues. The CDR3 here is CASSQEVHWTFSYTF. The CDR3 DNA reads TGCGCCAGCAGCCAAGAGGTTCACTGGACCTTCAGCTACACCTTC.

There are a few counts of this clonotype. The chain recombines TRBV6-6 with TRBJ2-7; D is ambiguous. The V gene lost 0 bases and the J gene lost 0 bases, with 6 bases spanning the gap. Germline CDR1 and CDR2: MNHNY and SVGAGI (reference sequence). The length of the CDR3 is 14 residues. Written as DNA, the CDR3 is TGTGCCAGCAGTTACTCGGGCACCTCCTACGAGCAGTACTTC. This encodes CASSYSGTSYEQYF.

The chain employs TRBV6-5 and TRBJ2-7; weak D call: TRBD2 (6 bases). V lost 5 bases, J lost 1 base, and 12 bases lay in between. Germline V gene data show CDR1 as MNHEY and CDR2 as SVGAGI. The CDR3 is 14 residues long. The CDR3 sequence is CASSRTGDSYEQYF. The CDR3 DNA reads as TGTGCCAGCAGTCGGACGGGAGATTCCTACGAGCAGTACTTC.

This clonotype was recorded a few times. This rearrangement joins TRBV4-1 to TRBJ2-1; 9 bases are a match to TRBD2. Germline CDR1 MGHRA, CDR2 YSYEKL. V lost 1 base to trimming and J lost 8 bases; unmatched junction nucleotides: 6. The CDR3 loop spans 15 amino acids. CDR3 coding DNA: TGCGCCAGCAGCCAAGGTAGCGGGAGAGTCGATGAGCAGTTCTTC. Amino acids: CASSQGSGRVDEQFF.

The V call is TRBV30, the J call TRBJ2-1; D ambiguous. V was trimmed by 4 bases and J by 0 bases, leaving 4 bases between them. Germline CDR1 is GTSNPN and CDR2 is SVGIG (reference sequence). The CDR3 runs to 12 residues. Written as DNA, the CDR3 is TGTGCCTGGAAAAGCTCCTACAATGAGCAGTTCTTC. Translation gives CAWKSSYNEQFF.